This T cell receptor (beta chain) came from a study of Graves' ophthalmopathy and Graves' hyperthyroidism. The overall study: Stable hyperthyroidism referred to disease that showed no ophthalmopathy within 18 months of follow-up.

Of note for this clonotype: Its target is not known.

Study-level findings and limits: The model flagged ophthalmopathy progression at about 71% sensitivity and 72% to 75% specificity. Blood also contained most of the expanded thyroid clonotypes above 0.001 frequency. Separation of ophthalmopathy from stable hyperthyroidism was achieved by a 13-signature model, at around 90% sensitivity and approximately 81% specificity.

RNA transcripts provided the template for amplifying TCR beta CDR3 regions. A first-round RT-PCR used HTBI primers, followed by a second-round multiplex PCR. TCRdb independently ran MiXCR on the multiplex PCR reads; one entry per CDR3 protein. The data contain over a million distinct CDR3 sequences, about two fifths of them seen just once; the ten biggest clones take up 11%. This CDR3 is built from 16 residues. Germline V CDR1 and CDR2: MGHDK, SYGVNS. Trimming removed 10 bases from V and 7 bases from J; junction bases left unmatched: 20. The sample taken for sequencing was peripheral blood or thyroid tissue (not recorded which). This clonotype was sampled from an adult man with Graves' hyperthyroidism. The rearrangement uses TRBV25-1 and TRBJ1-2, with 8 bases fitting TRBD1. In DNA, the CDR3 is TGTGCCACCAACCAGGCTCCTATACAGGGGGTACTTGGCTACACCTTC. Residues: CATNQAPIQGVLGYTF.